Below, 9 T cell receptor beta chains from the same sample are listed, as sequenced in a study of cytomegalovirus exposure and HLA in healthy donors (dated by TCRdb to about 2017). Library generation was performed with the immunoSEQ multiplex PCR assay. TCRdb took this table from immuneACCESS and kept in-frame rearrangements with V and J called. Such tables lack part of the clones; where checked against another copy, unresolved V genes explain under half of the gap, and the rest is unexplained. A total of approximately 270,000 clones appear in this sample, 80% to 90% of them only once. Roughly 1% of the sample comes from the top ten. Sequencing was done on a sample of PBMCs. These receptors all come from a woman aged 18-35 years in good health and CMV-seronegative.

The chain couples TRBV28 to TRBJ2-5; the match to TRBD1 covers 8 bases. Germline-derived CDR1 and CDR2 are MDHEN and SYDVKM. The CDR3 contains 16 residues. V gave up 4 bases and J gave up 5 bases; unmatched junction bases: 12. CDR3 sequence: CASSSAWTGKRETQYF. The CDR3 DNA follows: TGTGCCAGCAGTTCTGCCTGGACAGGGAAACGGGAGACCCAGTACTTC.

The V and J genes are TRBV18 and TRBJ2-7; 15 bases align to TRBD2. This CDR3 contains 15 residues. After removal of 6 bases from V and 10 bases from J, the junction contained 10 bases not matched to a gene. CDR1 and CDR2 (germline): KGHSH, LQKENI. This CDR3 is CASSLRGLAGGEQYF. In nucleotides, the CDR3 is TGTGCCAGCTCTTTGCGGGGACTAGCGGGAGGAGAACAGTACTTC.

The V and J genes are TRBV6-6 and TRBJ2-7, with D possibly matching TRBD1 (6 bases). CDR3 length: 16 residues. Trimming cost V 0 bases and J 0 bases, with 12 bases left between them. Germline CDR1 and CDR2: MNHNY and SVGAGI (reference sequence). CDR3 in DNA: TGTGCCAGCAGTTACTCGGACAGATCCAGCTCCTACGAGCAGTACTTC. Translation: CASSYSDRSSSYEQYF.

CDR3 amino acids: CASSSGQGAPRGYTF. The CDR3 DNA is TGTGCCAGCAGCTCTGGACAGGGCGCTCCTCGGGGCTACACCTTC. The chain employs TRBV5-4 and TRBJ1-2; 8 nucleotides match TRBD1. V lost 3 bases and J lost 8; bases outside the gene matches: 12. The CDR3 length is 15 residues. Looked up from germline, CDR1 is SGHNT and CDR2 is YYREEE (reference sequence).

The gene calls are TRBV7-3 and TRBJ2-1, with D maybe TRBD1 (6 bases). From germline, CDR1 is SGHTA and CDR2 FQGTGA. V was clipped by 1 base and J by 3 bases, with 10 bases between them. The CDR3 is made up of 15 amino acids. The CDR3: CASSLIQGDYNEQFF. In DNA, the CDR3 is TGTGCCAGCAGCTTAATACAGGGTGACTACAATGAGCAGTTCTTC. Supplemented by reference TRBV7-3 and TRBJ2-1, the full variable domain reads GAGVSQTPSNKVTEKGKYVELRCDPISGHTALYWYRQSLGQGPEFLIYFQGTGAADDSGLPNDRFFAVRPEGSVSTLKIQRTERGDSAVYLCASSLIQGDYNEQFFGPGTRLTVL.

This clone has only one observation. This chain connects TRBV7-9 to TRBJ2-2, with D unresolved. The CDR3 covers 14 residues. V was trimmed by 5 bases and J by 3 bases, leaving 10 bases between them. CDR1 is SEHNR, CDR2 FQNEAQ, per germline (reference sequence). CDR3 in amino acids: CASSPLADTGELFF. The CDR3 DNA follows: TGTGCCAGCAGCCCTCTTGCGGACACCGGGGAGCTGTTTTTT.

This rearrangement joins TRBV5-1 to TRBJ2-7, with TRBD1 matching over 7 bases. CDR1 is SGHRS and CDR2 is YFSETQ in the germline V gene. The CDR3 is 14 residues long. V shed 7 bases and J 7 bases; nucleotides not matched to a gene: 14. This CDR3 reads CASGSGTEAMEQYF. In DNA, the CDR3 is TGCGCCAGCGGCTCCGGGACAGAGGCTATGGAGCAGTACTTC.

The chain joins TRBV4-3 to TRBJ2-7; possible D gene TRBD1, 6 bases. V lost 1 base to trimming and J lost 5 bases, with 15 bases between them. The CDR3 is made up of 15 amino acids. CDR1 LGHNA and CDR2 YSLEER come from the germline V gene. CDR3 in amino acids: CASSQGEGGFHEQYF. The DNA of the CDR3 is TGCGCCAGCAGCCAAGGAGAAGGGGGTTTCCACGAGCAGTACTTC.

This clone was observed once. The V call is TRBV10-2, the J call TRBJ2-3; 8 bases line up with TRBD2. CDR1 is WSHSY and CDR2 is SAAADI in the germline V gene. With V trimmed by 2 bases and J by 10 bases, 5 bases remained unmatched. This CDR3 has 13 residues. CDR3 DNA: TGCGCCAGCAGTGAGGGGGGGACTAGAGCGCAGTATTTT. Its protein is CASSEGGTRAQYF.